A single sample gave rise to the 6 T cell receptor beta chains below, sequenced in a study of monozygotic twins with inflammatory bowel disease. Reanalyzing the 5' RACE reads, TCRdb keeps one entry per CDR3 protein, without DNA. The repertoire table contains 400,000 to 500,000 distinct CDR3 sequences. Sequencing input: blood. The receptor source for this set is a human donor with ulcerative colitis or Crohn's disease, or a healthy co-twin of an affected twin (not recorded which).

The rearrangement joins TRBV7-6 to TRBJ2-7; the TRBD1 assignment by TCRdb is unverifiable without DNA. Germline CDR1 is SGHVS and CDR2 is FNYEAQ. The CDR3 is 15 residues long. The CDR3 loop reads CASSLQTQGRGEQYF.

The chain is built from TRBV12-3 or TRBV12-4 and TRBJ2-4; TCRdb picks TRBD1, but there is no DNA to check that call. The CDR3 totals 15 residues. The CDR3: CASSLVVGQGNIQYF.

The CDR3 loop is CASSSVALGYSPLHF. V and J are TRBV27 and TRBJ1-6. Germline lookup yields CDR1 MNHEY and CDR2 SMNVEV (reference sequence). This CDR3 is 15 amino acids long.

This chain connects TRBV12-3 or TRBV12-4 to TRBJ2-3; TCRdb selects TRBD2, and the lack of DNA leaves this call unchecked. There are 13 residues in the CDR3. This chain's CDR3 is CASRLVNTDTQYF.

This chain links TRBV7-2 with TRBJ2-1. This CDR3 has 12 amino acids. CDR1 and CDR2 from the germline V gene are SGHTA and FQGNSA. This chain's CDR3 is CAAHEAGNEQFF.

CDR3: CASSLTGNGNTIYF. This rearrangement joins TRBV5-1 to TRBJ1-3; TCRdb's assignment of TRBD1 cannot be checked, as there is no DNA. CDR1 is SGHRS, CDR2 YFSETQ, per germline. The CDR3 runs 14 residues.